The 16 T cell receptor beta chains given below trace back to one sample, sequenced in a study of beta chain features in type 1 diabetes (dated by TCRdb to between 2018 and 2020). The method behind the library was the immunoSEQ multiplex PCR assay. All of the isolated RNA was reverse transcribed with the High Capacity cDNA Reverse Transcription Kit, so expressed TCRB transcripts were sequenced. TCRdb took over this immuneACCESS table, retaining in-frame rearrangements with V and J assigned. Such tables are incomplete; in checked studies, under half of the missing clones stem from an unresolved V gene, and the remainder is unexplained. This sample gives some 300,000 clones in total; around 7.3% of them show up just once. Roughly 1% of the sample belongs to the ten largest clones. The sample taken for sequencing was central memory CD4+ T cells from blood. The receptors derive from a young woman in good health.

CDR3 amino acids: CASSLRAGAGDEQFF. CDR3 sequence (DNA): TGTGCCAGCAGCTTACGAGCGGGAGCGGGGGATGAGCAGTTCTTC. This chain joins TRBV7-9 and TRBJ2-1, with TRBD2 identical over 8 bases. CDR3 length equals 15 residues. In germline, CDR1 is SEHNR, CDR2 FQNEAQ (reference sequence). V lost 2 bases, J lost 8 bases, and 8 bases stayed unmatched.

This clone was seen ten or more times. This sequence joins TRBV5-4 and TRBJ2-5; no reliable D call. The CDR3 has 13 residues. The V gene lost 0 bases and the J gene lost 0 bases, with 3 bases spanning the gap. Germline assignment: CDR1 SGHNT and CDR2 YYREEE (reference sequence). For the CDR3, the DNA is TGTGCCAGCAGCTTGGTAGACCAAGAGACCCAGTACTTC. Its translation: CASSLVDQETQYF. The variable domain in full, with the rest retrieved from reference TRBV5-4 and TRBJ2-5, is ETGVTQSPTHLIKTRGQQVTLRCSSQSGHNTVSWYQQALGQGPQFIFQYYREEENGRGNFPPRFSGLQFPNYSSELNVNALELDDSALYLCASSLVDQETQYFGPGTRLLVL.

This clone was recorded a few times. The chain uses TRBV4-2 and TRBJ2-2; tentatively, D is TRBD2 (5 bases). From germline, CDR1 is LGHNA and CDR2 YNFKEQ. V was clipped by 2 bases and J by 5 bases, with 18 bases between them. This CDR3 is built from 17 residues. This CDR3 reads CASSQSSAHSGTGELFF. CDR3 nucleotides: TGTGCCAGCAGCCAATCCAGCGCCCACTCGGGGACCGGGGAGCTGTTTTTT.

The sample holds many counts of this clone. Germline and junction disagree at one end, which may indicate a read error. V is TRBV7-9 and J is TRBJ1-5; D uncertain. CDR1 and CDR2 (germline): SEHNR, FQNEAQ (reference sequence). The CDR3 is 14 residues long. CDR3 residues: CASSSHYSYQPQHF. For the CDR3, the DNA is TGTGCCAGCAGCTCACACTATAGCTATCAGCCCCAGCATTTT.

In its sample, this clone was seen a few times. J is TRBJ1-4 and V is TRBV2, with D possibly TRBD1 on 5 matching bases. The ends were cut back, 10 bases at V and 7 bases at J, with 16 bases in the middle. The CDR3 has 13 residues. Germline lookup yields CDR1 SNHLY and CDR2 FYNNEI. The CDR3, as DNA: TGTGCCACCCGGGGCAGGGAGGGTGAAAAACTGTTTTTT. It yields the protein CATRGREGEKLFF.

The genes are TRBV14 and TRBJ2-5; 8 nucleotides line up with TRBD2. The CDR3 totals 14 residues. Germline V CDR1 and CDR2: SGHDN, FVKESK. Trimming cost V 1 base and J 8 bases; bases outside gene matches: 6. The CDR3 spells CASSQAAGGLTQYF. The CDR3 DNA sequence: TGTGCCAGCAGCCAAGCGGCGGGGGGTTTAACCCAGTACTTC.

The table lists this clone with many counts. CDR3 coding DNA: TGTGCCATCAGGGACAGGGGGCGCGTAACAGATACGCAGTATTTT. As protein: CAIRDRGRVTDTQYF. The chain carries TRBV10-3 and TRBJ2-3, with 11 bases matching TRBD1. V dropped 6 bases and J dropped 3; count of bases not matched to a gene: 5. CDR1 is ENHRY and CDR2 is SYGVKD in the germline V gene. This CDR3 is built from 15 residues.

In this sample, this clone turned up a few times. V and J are TRBV20-1 and TRBJ2-1, with no clear D. Trimming took off 3 bases at V and 9 bases at J, with 9 bases between the two ends. Germline CDR1 DFQATT, CDR2 SNEGSKA (reference sequence). The CDR3 is 11 amino acids. This CDR3 reads CSARSGGEQFF. The CDR3 nucleotides read TGCAGTGCTAGGTCAGGCGGTGAGCAGTTCTTC.

This chain links TRBV7-2 with TRBJ2-4; 9 positions match TRBD1. This CDR3 spans 14 amino acids. Germline V gene sequence: CDR1 SGHTA, CDR2 FQGNSA. Losses at the gene ends were 5 bases for V and 7 bases for J; bases not matched to a gene: 6. The CDR3 DNA reads as TGTGCCAGCAGCCCAGGGACAGGGAGTAACATTCAGTACTTC. Residues: CASSPGTGSNIQYF.

The CDR3 bases are TGCGCCAGCAGCCAAACAGGCCCAGGGGGCGGGTGGGATACGCAGTATTTT. This sequence encodes CASSQTGPGGGWDTQYF. The rearrangement joins TRBV4-1 to TRBJ2-3; 8 bases align to TRBD1. Germline V CDR1 and CDR2: MGHRA, YSYEKL. The V segment lost 2 bases and the J segment 6 bases; nucleotides outside the gene matches: 13. The CDR3 is 17 amino acids.

This clone showed up just a few times. The V and J genes are TRBV10-3 and TRBJ1-2; no clear D. Deletions cut 10 bases from V and 4 bases from J, with 16 bases between. The germline V gene encodes CDR1 ENHRY and CDR2 SYGVKD. The CDR3 is made up of 13 amino acids. The CDR3 sequence: CASSTQNSYGYTF. In nucleotides, the CDR3 is TGTGCCAGTAGTACGCAGAACAGCTATGGCTACACCTTC.

This chain links TRBV20-1 with TRBJ1-1; D might be TRBD1 (5 bases). Germline V gives CDR1 DFQATT, CDR2 SNEGSKA (reference sequence). Trimming left V 6 bases short and J 9 bases short, with 11 bases between. The CDR3 consists of 10 residues. The DNA for the CDR3 is TGCAGTGCCCTGGGGGTGCAAGCTTTCTTT. The encoded protein is CSALGVQAFF.

The V gene is TRBV27, the J gene TRBJ2-1; the D is unclear. This CDR3 has 11 residues. Germline V CDR1 and CDR2: MNHEY, SMNVEV (reference sequence). The CDR3 DNA follows: TGTGGAGTTGGACGGTTCAATGAGCAGTTCTTC. This codes for CGVGRFNEQFF.

This clone has a handful of counts. The V call is TRBV21-1, the J call TRBJ1-1. TRBV21-1 is tagged as a pseudogene. The CDR3 has 14 amino acids. The CDR3: CASSPRTDNTEAFF. In nucleotides, the CDR3 is TGTGCCAGCAGCCCCCGGACGGATAACACTGAAGCTTTCTTT.

This clone turned up a few times. This chain joins TRBV4-2 and TRBJ1-5, with no clear D. This CDR3 has 15 residues. With 1 base removed from V and 1 base from J, the gap between germline ends came to 8 bases. Germline CDR1 reads LGHNA; CDR2 reads YNFKEQ. CDR3 amino acids: CASSQGVDSNQPQHF. CDR3 nucleotide sequence: TGTGCCAGCAGCCAAGGAGTTGACAGCAATCAGCCCCAGCATTTT.

This clone has a handful of counts. The chain recombines TRBV19 with TRBJ1-1; 9 bases are shared with TRBD1. V shed 6 bases and J 4 bases; nucleotides not matched to a gene: 9. This CDR3 has 15 residues. Looked up from germline, CDR1 is LNHDA and CDR2 is SQIVND (reference sequence). CDR3 loop: CASSRSGTGPTEAFF. The CDR3 DNA follows: TGTGCCAGTAGCCGTTCCGGGACAGGGCCCACTGAAGCTTTCTTT. Filled out from reference TRBV19 and TRBJ1-1, the complete variable domain reads DGGITQSPKYLFRKEGQNVTLSCEQNLNHDAMYWYRQDPGQGLRLIYYSQIVNDFQKGDIAEGYSVSREKKESFPLTVTSAQKNPTAFYLCASSRSGTGPTEAFFGQGTRLTVV.